One T cell receptor beta chain is described in this entry. Participants came from about two dozen US areas, aged about 18 to 100 years. Recovered participants had two consecutive negative NP/OP PCR tests, healthcare professional clearance, or symptom resolution. The data were taken from a study of blood T cell repertoires in COVID-19. Source study methods: Reference gene primer amplification gave estimated nucleated cell counts. The protocol was immunoSEQ multiplex PCR, while the TCRdb copy is restricted to in-frame clones and leaves out a portion. V and J calls and clone size follow that table, whereas D and trimming were derived from the DNA. Of about 310,000 clones listed, about 91% are singletons. The CDR3 length is 14 residues. V gave up 3 bases and J gave up 0 bases, with 9 bases separating them. The germline V gene has CDR1 SGHRS and CDR2 YFSETQ.

The receptor comes from a woman aged 40-49 years who had recovered from COVID-19. Input material: PBMCs or T cells enriched from blood (not recorded which). The chain carries TRBV5-1 and TRBJ1-2; D gene unclear. The CDR3 protein is CASSSGGANYGYTF. In DNA form, the CDR3 reads TGCGCCAGCAGCTCTGGAGGAGCTAACTATGGCTACACCTTC.